A selection of T cell receptor beta chains follows, all from one sample in a study of response to subunit inactivated influenza vaccine. TCRdb itself ran the RT-PCR reads through MiXCR, one entry per CDR3 protein. The data show roughly 570,000 distinct CDR3 sequences, 10% to 15% seen once. Here the sequenced sample was PBMCs from blood, taken 45 days after vaccination. These TCRs come from a man between 50 and 59 years old who received an inactivated influenza vaccine. Each CDR3 is given with its conserved first and last residue. The D gene is left open where the match is weak. Rows may omit the clone size; those that give it use once, few, many or a size class.

v_call	d_call	j_call	clone_size	cdr3_aa	cdr3_nt
TRBV11-2	NA	TRBJ2-7	many	CASSVAGNPYEQYF	TGTGCCAGCAGCGTCGCAGGTAACCCCTACGAGCAGTACTTC
TRBV4-3	NA	TRBJ2-1	few	CASSQDFNNEQFF	TGCGCCAGCAGCCAAGATTTTAACAATGAGCAGTTCTTC
TRBV29-1	NA	TRBJ1-3	NA	CSVAVSGNTIYF	TGCAGCGTTGCGGTTTCTGGAAACACCATATATTTT
TRBV6-4	TRBD1	TRBJ2-1	few	CASSVRDSRYNEQFF	TGTGCCAGCAGTGTCCGGGACAGTCGTTACAATGAGCAGTTCTTC
TRBV12-3/TRBV12-4	TRBD1	TRBJ1-2	NA	CASSLAGVGGAENYGYTF	TGTGCCAGCAGTTTAGCTGGGGTAGGGGGCGCAGAAAACTATGGCTACACCTTC
TRBV29-1	NA	TRBJ2-1	few	CSVEQGLHNEQFF	TGCAGCGTTGAACAGGGGCTCCACAATGAGCAGTTCTTC
TRBV4-1	TRBD1	TRBJ1-1	few	CASSQEGTGWGVAFF	TGCGCCAGCAGCCAAGAAGGGACAGGGTGGGGAGTAGCTTTCTTT
TRBV5-1	TRBD2	TRBJ2-7	NA	CASSTSGLTYEQYF	TGCGCCAGCAGCACCTCGGGACTAACCTACGAGCAGTACTTC
TRBV5-1	NA	TRBJ2-5	NA	CASSLGTTVTQYF	TGCGCCAGCAGCTTGGGAACAACCGTGACCCAGTACTTC
TRBV29-1	NA	TRBJ1-1	many	CSVERQMNTEAFF	TGCAGCGTTGAAAGACAGATGAACACTGAAGCTTTCTTT
TRBV3-1	NA	TRBJ2-2	few	CASSQRPTGELFF	TGTGCCAGCAGCCAACGACCGACCGGGGAGCTGTTTTTT
TRBV9	NA	TRBJ2-3	NA	CASSVIAPDTQYF	TGTGCCAGCAGCGTAATAGCGCCAGATACGCAGTATTTT
TRBV6-2/TRBV6-3	TRBD2	TRBJ2-7	NA	CASSYTIAASGSMFSYEQYF	TGTGCCAGCAGTTACACTATAGCGGCTAGCGGGAGTATGTTCTCCTACGAGCAGTACTTC
TRBV5-1	TRBD1	TRBJ1-2	NA	CASSRDRGLDGGYTF	TGCGCCAGCAGCAGAGACAGGGGGCTTGATGGGGGCTACACCTTC
TRBV6-1	TRBD1	TRBJ2-1	NA	CASSRYPQGWSYNEQFF	TGTGCCAGCAGCCGGTACCCACAGGGGTGGTCCTACAATGAGCAGTTCTTC
TRBV5-1	NA	TRBJ2-3	few	CASSTVRGVAADTQYF	TGCGCCAGCAGCACAGTGAGGGGAGTGGCGGCAGATACGCAGTATTTT
TRBV5-4	TRBD2	TRBJ2-1	few	CASSTAGGPYNEQFF	TGTGCCAGCAGCACGGCGGGAGGGCCCTACAATGAGCAGTTCTTC
TRBV12-3/TRBV12-4	NA	TRBJ2-7	NA	CASSLGAEQYF	TGTGCCAGCAGTTTAGGAGCCGAGCAGTACTTC
TRBV20-1	TRBD1	TRBJ2-3	many	CSARKGAGTDTQYF	TGCAGTGCTAGGAAGGGGGCCGGCACAGATACGCAGTATTTT
TRBV7-8	TRBD2	TRBJ2-3	many	CASSFPREGPVTDTQYF	TGTGCCAGCAGCTTCCCTCGGGAGGGCCCGGTGACAGATACGCAGTATTTT
TRBV5-4	TRBD2	TRBJ2-1	NA	CASGTIANEQFF	TGTGCCAGCGGGACTATTGCGAATGAGCAGTTCTTC
TRBV7-2	TRBD2	TRBJ2-5	few	CASSTSGGEQETQYF	TGTGCCAGCTCCACTAGCGGGGGGGAACAAGAGACCCAGTACTTC
TRBV6-2/TRBV6-3	TRBD2	TRBJ2-1	NA	CASAPGLANEQFF	TGTGCCAGCGCCCCGGGACTAGCAAATGAGCAGTTCTTC
TRBV2	NA	TRBJ2-7	NA	CASSEGGGTYEQYF	TGTGCCAGCAGTGAAGGAGGAGGTACCTACGAGCAGTACTTC
TRBV20-1	TRBD1	TRBJ2-6	NA	CSARDHRWGQGISGANVLTF	TGCAGTGCTAGAGATCATCGGTGGGGACAGGGAATCTCTGGGGCCAACGTCCTGACTTTC
TRBV12-3/TRBV12-4	NA	TRBJ2-5	NA	CASSWGQIETQYF	TGTGCCAGCAGTTGGGGCCAGATTGAGACCCAGTACTTC